Sequencing of this TCR beta chain was carried out in a study of T cell repertoires in cytomegalovirus infection (dated by TCRdb to between 2018 and 2021). Study-wide context: Donor HLA type was relevant to the analysis, as public TCR beta signatures indicated carriage of CMV infection together with the matching HLA type.

Sequenced on an Illumina HiSeq 1500. TCRdb passed the public sequencing reads through fastp at Q25 and MiXCR, retaining productive beta sequences. Every distinct CDR3 protein forms one entry, paired with its most common genes and DNA. The sample contains roughly 230,000 distinct CDR3 sequences, 22% of them found a single time. The ten largest make up approximately 18% of the sample. The V end gives up 6 bases and the J end 5 bases, leaving 5 bases in the junction not matched to a gene. The CDR3 sequence holds 13 residues, the cysteine and phenylalanine included. The kept DNA is CDR3 alone, 39 bases in frame from the first base. The germline V gene provides CDR1 SGHVS and CDR2 FQNEAQ. The investigation overall reported the following: In both this cohort and an independent roughly 350-donor cohort, the cumulative frequency of public TCR beta family members distinguished carriers of CMV infection plus the relevant HLA type. The ex vivo response was dominated by HLA-C-restricted CMV-specific TCR beta clonotypes, which also provided the single most frequent clonotype in two of eight donors.

This clonotype came up many times. Its binding antigen is unknown. Qualities for individual bases were not recorded, and no much larger clone is one base off. This sequence was found in a human donor in good health (CMV status not recorded). Some clones in this sample may be carry-over from other donors' samples. Material for sequencing was CD8+ T cells from PBMCs. This sequence uses TRBV7-8 and TRBJ2-5; 8 central nucleotides agree with TRBD1. The CDR3 is CASRSGGDETQYF. The sequenced DNA: TGTGCCAGCAGGTCAGGGGGCGACGAGACCCAGTACTTC.